The entry that follows covers one T cell receptor (beta chain) sequence. Germline loops: CDR1 LGHNT, CDR2 FRNRAP. The CDR3 is 15 amino acids. The germline V and J ends were trimmed by 5 bases and 1 base, with 11 bases remaining between them. This record belongs to a study of blood T cell repertoires in COVID-19. The assay was immunoSEQ multiplex PCR, and TCRdb's table has in-frame clones only and misses some. The table includes over 200,000 clones, approximately 84% detected once. In terms of age and location, participants ranged from about 18 to 95 years and lived in about 25 US areas. The rearrangement uses TRBV12-5 and TRBJ1-4; D remains ambiguous. The clonotype comes from a man in his sixties who had recovered from COVID-19. Sequences were obtained from PBMCs or T cells enriched from blood (not recorded which). The CDR3 is CASGTSRGTNEKLFF. In DNA, the CDR3 is TGTGCTAGTGGTACCTCCCGGGGAACTAATGAAAAACTGTTTTTT.